These T cell receptor beta chains were read from a single sample in a study of T-cell memory formation after mild COVID-19. TCRdb passed the 5' RACE reads through MiXCR, listing each CDR3 protein once. The sample holds under 300,000 distinct CDR3 sequences; about a sixth are singletons and the top ten take 3% to 4.5%. The sample taken for sequencing was PBMCs or a T cell subset sorted from them (not recorded which). All receptors come from a man aged 18 to 29 who had mild COVID-19 (a few samples of this study predate the infection). Cell type and time point are not known. CDR3s include the opening cysteine and the closing phenylalanine or tryptophan. Fields, in order: J gene, V gene, clone size, D gene, CDR3 protein, CDR3 DNA. D genes are given only for firm matches. Not every row has a clone size; where given, it reads once, few, many or a size class.

J gene: TRBJ1-1; V gene: TRBV10-3; clone size: -; D gene: -; CDR3 protein: CAISDSNTEAFF; CDR3 DNA: TGTGCCATCAGTGATTCGAACACTGAAGCTTTCTTT
J gene: TRBJ1-4; V gene: TRBV9; clone size: -; D gene: -; CDR3 protein: CASSLGATSEKLFF; CDR3 DNA: TGTGCCAGCAGCCTTGGGGCTACGAGTGAAAAACTGTTTTTT
J gene: TRBJ1-5; V gene: TRBV12-3/TRBV12-4; clone size: few; D gene: -; CDR3 protein: CASSQGGHQPQHF; CDR3 DNA: TGTGCCAGCAGTCAAGGGGGGCACCAGCCCCAGCATTTT
J gene: TRBJ2-7; V gene: TRBV4-3; clone size: few; D gene: -; CDR3 protein: CASSLAATNEQYF; CDR3 DNA: TGCGCCAGCAGCCTAGCGGCCACCAACGAGCAGTACTTC
J gene: TRBJ2-3; V gene: TRBV30; clone size: few; D gene: -; CDR3 protein: CAWGRGTQYF; CDR3 DNA: TGTGCCTGGGGCCGCGGAACGCAGTATTTT
J gene: TRBJ2-5; V gene: TRBV6-2/TRBV6-3; clone size: few; D gene: TRBD2; CDR3 protein: CASSYLASGSETQYF; CDR3 DNA: TGTGCCAGCAGTTACCTGGCTAGCGGATCAGAGACCCAGTACTTC
J gene: TRBJ2-3; V gene: TRBV6-1; clone size: -; D gene: -; CDR3 protein: CASSPTGSPYVDTQYF; CDR3 DNA: TGTGCCAGCAGTCCTACCGGGAGCCCGTATGTGGATACGCAGTATTTT
J gene: TRBJ1-5; V gene: TRBV11-2; clone size: -; D gene: TRBD1; CDR3 protein: CASSDSRGTGSHQPQHF; CDR3 DNA: TGTGCCAGCAGCGATTCTAGAGGGACAGGGAGCCATCAGCCCCAGCATTTT
J gene: TRBJ2-7; V gene: TRBV3-1; clone size: few; D gene: -; CDR3 protein: CASSPTPGPWEQYF; CDR3 DNA: TGTGCCAGCAGCCCAACGCCGGGCCCATGGGAGCAGTACTTC
J gene: TRBJ2-1; V gene: TRBV7-6; clone size: many; D gene: -; CDR3 protein: CASSLVGGLYNEQFF; CDR3 DNA: TGTGCCAGCAGCTTAGTCGGGGGGCTATACAATGAGCAGTTCTTC
J gene: TRBJ1-1; V gene: TRBV6-5; clone size: few; D gene: -; CDR3 protein: CASNGPGMNTEAFF; CDR3 DNA: TGTGCCAGCAACGGACCGGGGATGAACACTGAAGCTTTCTTT
J gene: TRBJ2-7; V gene: TRBV27; clone size: many; D gene: -; CDR3 protein: CASSPTVAGSYEQYF; CDR3 DNA: TGTGCCAGCAGTCCTACGGTTGCAGGCTCCTACGAGCAGTACTTC
J gene: TRBJ2-1; V gene: TRBV2; clone size: -; D gene: TRBD1; CDR3 protein: CAMRDRGLNEQFF; CDR3 DNA: TGTGCCATGCGGGACAGGGGGTTGAATGAGCAGTTCTTC
J gene: TRBJ1-5; V gene: TRBV7-2; clone size: -; D gene: -; CDR3 protein: CASSLAGDNQPQHF; CDR3 DNA: TGTGCCAGCAGCTTAGCCGGGGACAATCAGCCCCAGCATTTT
J gene: TRBJ2-7; V gene: TRBV5-1; clone size: few; D gene: -; CDR3 protein: CASSYAFGVTPYEQYF; CDR3 DNA: TGCGCCAGCAGCTACGCTTTCGGAGTAACACCCTACGAGCAGTACTTC
J gene: TRBJ2-4; V gene: TRBV5-4; clone size: -; D gene: -; CDR3 protein: CASSFGTGGAKNIQYF; CDR3 DNA: TGTGCCAGCAGCTTTGGGACTGGGGGGGCCAAAAACATTCAGTACTTC
J gene: TRBJ1-1; V gene: TRBV12-3/TRBV12-4; clone size: -; D gene: -; CDR3 protein: CASSPRGTLNTEAFF; CDR3 DNA: TGTGCCAGCAGTCCCCGGGGCACTCTGAACACTGAAGCTTTCTTT
J gene: TRBJ2-3; V gene: TRBV5-1; clone size: -; D gene: -; CDR3 protein: CASSFQMLGTDTQYF; CDR3 DNA: TGCGCCAGCAGCTTCCAAATGCTAGGCACAGATACGCAGTATTTT
J gene: TRBJ2-2; V gene: TRBV6-2/TRBV6-3; clone size: few; D gene: TRBD1; CDR3 protein: CASLLQGASGELFF; CDR3 DNA: TGTGCCAGCCTTCTACAGGGGGCATCTGGGGAGCTGTTTTTT
J gene: TRBJ1-6; V gene: TRBV3-1; clone size: -; D gene: -; CDR3 protein: CASSQGGAQAPLHF; CDR3 DNA: TGTGCCAGCAGCCAAGGGGGGGCGCAGGCCCCCCTCCACTTT
J gene: TRBJ2-7; V gene: TRBV4-3; clone size: -; D gene: TRBD1; CDR3 protein: CASSQETGGGLGF; CDR3 DNA: TGCGCCAGCAGCCAAGAGACAGGGGGCGGTCTGGGCTTC
J gene: TRBJ2-2; V gene: TRBV25-1; clone size: many; D gene: -; CDR3 protein: CASSDLQGPRTGELFF; CDR3 DNA: TGTGCCAGCAGTGATCTACAGGGCCCTAGGACCGGGGAGCTGTTTTTT
J gene: TRBJ1-2; V gene: TRBV7-8; clone size: -; D gene: -; CDR3 protein: CASSPIGGGYTF; CDR3 DNA: TGTGCCAGCAGCCCCATAGGCGGAGGCTACACCTTC
J gene: TRBJ2-7; V gene: TRBV7-2; clone size: few; D gene: TRBD2; CDR3 protein: CASSLGLAKQYF; CDR3 DNA: TGTGCCAGCAGCCTGGGACTAGCGAAGCAGTACTTC
J gene: TRBJ2-3; V gene: TRBV7-9; clone size: -; D gene: TRBD2; CDR3 protein: CASTSWGYSGESTDTQYF; CDR3 DNA: TGTGCCAGCACGTCGTGGGGTTACAGCGGGGAAAGCACAGATACGCAGTATTTT
J gene: TRBJ1-2; V gene: TRBV4-3; clone size: -; D gene: -; CDR3 protein: CASSLGAGENYGYTF; CDR3 DNA: TGCGCCAGCAGCCTCGGGGCAGGGGAGAACTATGGCTACACCTTC
J gene: TRBJ2-7; V gene: TRBV2; clone size: few; D gene: -; CDR3 protein: CASRFSGTERAYEQYF; CDR3 DNA: TGTGCCAGTCGATTCTCGGGGACGGAGAGGGCCTACGAGCAGTACTTC
J gene: TRBJ2-3; V gene: TRBV29-1; clone size: few; D gene: TRBD1; CDR3 protein: CSAGGQGYTDTQYF; CDR3 DNA: TGCAGCGCGGGGGGACAGGGATACACAGATACGCAGTATTTT
J gene: TRBJ2-1; V gene: TRBV7-2; clone size: -; D gene: -; CDR3 protein: CASSFFGGLEQFF; CDR3 DNA: TGTGCCAGCAGCTTCTTCGGGGGACTTGAGCAGTTCTTC
J gene: TRBJ1-6; V gene: TRBV3-1; clone size: -; D gene: -; CDR3 protein: CASSQDHNSPLHF; CDR3 DNA: TGTGCCAGCAGCCAAGATCACAATTCACCCCTCCACTTT
J gene: TRBJ2-1; V gene: TRBV4-1; clone size: few; D gene: TRBD1; CDR3 protein: CASSHPITGAGEQFF; CDR3 DNA: TGCGCCAGCAGCCACCCAATCACAGGGGCCGGTGAGCAGTTCTTC
J gene: TRBJ2-3; V gene: TRBV7-2; clone size: -; D gene: -; CDR3 protein: CASSLALGAADTQYF; CDR3 DNA: TGTGCCAGCAGCTTAGCGCTGGGAGCGGCAGATACGCAGTATTTT
J gene: TRBJ2-1; V gene: TRBV10-2; clone size: few; D gene: -; CDR3 protein: CASSVSPRNEQFF; CDR3 DNA: TGCGCCAGCAGTGTATCCCCCCGGAATGAGCAGTTCTTC
J gene: TRBJ1-1; V gene: TRBV5-6; clone size: many; D gene: -; CDR3 protein: CASSLRARGTEAFF; CDR3 DNA: TGTGCCAGCAGCTTAAGGGCCAGGGGAACTGAAGCTTTCTTT
J gene: TRBJ1-2; V gene: TRBV7-3; clone size: few; D gene: TRBD1; CDR3 protein: CASSLRPGGKYGYTF; CDR3 DNA: TGTGCCAGCAGCTTACGCCCAGGGGGAAAGTATGGCTACACCTTC
J gene: TRBJ2-1; V gene: TRBV7-3; clone size: -; D gene: TRBD2; CDR3 protein: CASSPGLAHNEQFF; CDR3 DNA: TGTGCCAGCAGCCCGGGACTAGCTCACAATGAGCAGTTCTTC
J gene: TRBJ1-5; V gene: TRBV4-2; clone size: -; D gene: TRBD1; CDR3 protein: CASSQERTGINQPQHF; CDR3 DNA: TGTGCCAGCAGCCAAGAGAGGACAGGGATAAATCAGCCCCAGCATTTT
J gene: TRBJ2-5; V gene: TRBV12-5; clone size: -; D gene: TRBD2; CDR3 protein: CASASGDKETQYF; CDR3 DNA: TGTGCTAGTGCTAGCGGCGACAAAGAGACCCAGTACTTC
J gene: TRBJ2-3; V gene: TRBV5-8; clone size: few; D gene: -; CDR3 protein: CASSLTTSPSTDTQYF; CDR3 DNA: TGTGCCAGCAGCTTGACAACTTCACCTAGCACAGATACGCAGTATTTT
J gene: TRBJ1-1; V gene: TRBV12-3/TRBV12-4; clone size: many; D gene: -; CDR3 protein: CASSLDLGGNTEAFF; CDR3 DNA: TGTGCCAGCAGTTTAGATCTGGGAGGTAACACTGAAGCTTTCTTT
J gene: TRBJ2-3; V gene: TRBV5-1; clone size: -; D gene: TRBD1; CDR3 protein: CASSAGQGSFGGPDTQYF; CDR3 DNA: TGCGCCAGCAGCGCGGGACAGGGTTCTTTTGGTGGCCCAGATACGCAGTATTTT
J gene: TRBJ2-4; V gene: TRBV7-2; clone size: few; D gene: -; CDR3 protein: CASSENPGRNIQYF; CDR3 DNA: TGTGCCAGCAGCGAAAATCCGGGAAGGAACATTCAGTACTTC
J gene: TRBJ2-3; V gene: TRBV20-1; clone size: few; D gene: -; CDR3 protein: CSARDGTVTDTQYF; CDR3 DNA: TGCAGTGCTAGAGATGGGACGGTCACAGATACGCAGTATTTT
J gene: TRBJ1-5; V gene: TRBV4-3; clone size: few; D gene: -; CDR3 protein: CASSQDLSRNQPQHF; CDR3 DNA: TGCGCCAGCAGCCAAGATCTTAGCCGCAATCAGCCCCAGCATTTT
J gene: TRBJ1-5; V gene: TRBV10-3; clone size: few; D gene: -; CDR3 protein: CAIRMGEGQPQHF; CDR3 DNA: TGTGCCATCAGGATGGGGGAAGGACAGCCCCAGCATTTT
J gene: TRBJ1-1; V gene: TRBV20-1; clone size: once; D gene: TRBD1; CDR3 protein: CSAMDRGLTEAFF; CDR3 DNA: TGCAGTGCGATGGACAGGGGGCTTACTGAAGCTTTCTTT
J gene: TRBJ1-3; V gene: TRBV28; clone size: few; D gene: -; CDR3 protein: CASRMGWDTIYF; CDR3 DNA: TGTGCCAGCAGGATGGGATGGGACACCATATATTTT
J gene: TRBJ2-6; V gene: TRBV7-6; clone size: -; D gene: TRBD1; CDR3 protein: CASSLRTGNPSGANVLTF; CDR3 DNA: TGTGCCAGCAGCCTCAGGACAGGGAACCCCTCTGGGGCCAACGTCCTGACTTTC
J gene: TRBJ1-1; V gene: TRBV5-1; clone size: few; D gene: TRBD1; CDR3 protein: CASSWGQGAEAFF; CDR3 DNA: TGCGCCAGCAGCTGGGGACAGGGGGCTGAAGCTTTCTTT
J gene: TRBJ2-7; V gene: TRBV12-3/TRBV12-4; clone size: -; D gene: -; CDR3 protein: CASSFRGGGEQYF; CDR3 DNA: TGTGCCAGCAGTTTTAGGGGAGGGGGCGAGCAGTACTTC
J gene: TRBJ1-2; V gene: TRBV7-9; clone size: -; D gene: -; CDR3 protein: CASSSRQPVTGGYTF; CDR3 DNA: TGTGCCAGCAGCTCACGACAGCCTGTTACGGGGGGCTACACCTTC
J gene: TRBJ2-7; V gene: TRBV5-1; clone size: many; D gene: -; CDR3 protein: CASSFGHSYEQYF; CDR3 DNA: TGCGCCAGCAGCTTCGGACACTCCTACGAGCAGTACTTC
J gene: TRBJ2-3; V gene: TRBV6-2/TRBV6-3; clone size: -; D gene: TRBD2; CDR3 protein: CASLLRRGEDTQYF; CDR3 DNA: TGTGCCAGCCTCCTACGGCGGGGGGAGGATACGCAGTATTTT
J gene: TRBJ1-5; V gene: TRBV6-5; clone size: few; D gene: TRBD1; CDR3 protein: CASSFDRVVQPQHF; CDR3 DNA: TGTGCCAGCAGTTTCGACAGGGTAGTACAGCCCCAGCATTTT
J gene: TRBJ2-5; V gene: TRBV6-1; clone size: few; D gene: TRBD2; CDR3 protein: CASSLAGVQSDQYF; CDR3 DNA: TGTGCCAGCAGTCTAGCGGGGGTTCAGTCGGACCAGTACTTC
J gene: TRBJ2-2; V gene: TRBV20-1; clone size: -; D gene: TRBD2; CDR3 protein: CSAIAGGLDGELFF; CDR3 DNA: TGCAGTGCTATAGCGGGGGGGCTCGACGGGGAGCTGTTTTTT
J gene: TRBJ1-1; V gene: TRBV29-1; clone size: -; D gene: -; CDR3 protein: CSVHRRNTEAFF; CDR3 DNA: TGCAGCGTGCACAGGAGGAACACTGAAGCTTTCTTT